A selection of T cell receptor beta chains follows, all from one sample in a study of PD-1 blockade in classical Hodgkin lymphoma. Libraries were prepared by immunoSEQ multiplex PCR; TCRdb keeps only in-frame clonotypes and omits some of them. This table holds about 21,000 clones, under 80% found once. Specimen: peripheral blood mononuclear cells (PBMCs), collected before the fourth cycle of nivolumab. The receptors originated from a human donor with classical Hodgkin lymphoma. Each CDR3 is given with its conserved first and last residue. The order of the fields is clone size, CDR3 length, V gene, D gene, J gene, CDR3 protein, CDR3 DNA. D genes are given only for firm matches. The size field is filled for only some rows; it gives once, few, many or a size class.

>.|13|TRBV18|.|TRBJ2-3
CASSSTSTDTQYF
TGTGCCAGCTCATCGACTAGCACAGATACGCAGTATTTT
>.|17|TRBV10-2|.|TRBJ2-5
CASAGWSGLARLETQYF
TGCGCCAGCGCGGGTTGGAGTGGCCTAGCTAGGTTGGAGACCCAGTACTTC
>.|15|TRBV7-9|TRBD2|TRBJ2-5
CASSSTSGAGGTQYF
TGTGCCAGCAGCTCGACTAGCGGGGCGGGAGGGACCCAGTACTTC
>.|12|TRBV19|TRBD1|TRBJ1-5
CASSILTGARHF
TGTGCCAGTAGTATATTAACAGGGGCAAGGCATTTT
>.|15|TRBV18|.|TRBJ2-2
CASSPRDDATGELFF
TGTGCCAGCTCACCACGTGACGACGCCACCGGGGAGCTGTTTTTT
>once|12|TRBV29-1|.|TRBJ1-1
CSVGTSNTEAFF
TGCAGCGTTGGGACATCGAACACTGAAGCTTTCTTT
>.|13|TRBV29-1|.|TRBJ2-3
CSVETGWTDTQYF
TGCAGCGTTGAAACAGGCTGGACAGATACGCAGTATTTT
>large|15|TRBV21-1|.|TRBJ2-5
CAIALPDRRSETQYF
TGTGCCATTGCCTTACCGGACAGGCGCTCAGAGACCCAGTACTTC
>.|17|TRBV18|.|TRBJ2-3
CASSPTSPGFSADTQYF
TGTGCCAGCTCACCCACCTCCCCTGGGTTTTCTGCAGATACGCAGTATTTT
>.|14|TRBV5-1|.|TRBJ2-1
CASSLEGWYNEQFF
TGCGCCAGCAGCTTGGAAGGGTGGTACAATGAGCAGTTCTTC
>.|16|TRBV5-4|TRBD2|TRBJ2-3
CASSLAGGRETDTQYF
TGTGCCAGCAGCTTGGCGGGCGGGAGAGAAACAGATACGCAGTATTTT
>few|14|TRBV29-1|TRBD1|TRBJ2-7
CSVQGQGVTYEQYF
TGCAGCGTTCAGGGACAGGGAGTCACCTACGAGCAGTACTTC
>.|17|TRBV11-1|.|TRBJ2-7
CASSFDGGPGKSREQYF
TGTGCCAGCAGCTTTGACGGGGGGCCAGGGAAGTCTAGAGAGCAGTACTTC
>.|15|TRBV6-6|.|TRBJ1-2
CASTPPRANNYGYTF
TGTGCCAGCACCCCACCAAGGGCCAATAACTATGGCTACACCTTC
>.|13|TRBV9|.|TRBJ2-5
CASSAGAQETQYF
TGTGCCAGCAGCGCCGGGGCCCAAGAGACCCAGTACTTC
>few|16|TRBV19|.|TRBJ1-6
CASSFLGGSYNSPLHF
TGTGCCAGTAGTTTTCTAGGGGGCTCCTATAATTCACCCCTCCACTTT